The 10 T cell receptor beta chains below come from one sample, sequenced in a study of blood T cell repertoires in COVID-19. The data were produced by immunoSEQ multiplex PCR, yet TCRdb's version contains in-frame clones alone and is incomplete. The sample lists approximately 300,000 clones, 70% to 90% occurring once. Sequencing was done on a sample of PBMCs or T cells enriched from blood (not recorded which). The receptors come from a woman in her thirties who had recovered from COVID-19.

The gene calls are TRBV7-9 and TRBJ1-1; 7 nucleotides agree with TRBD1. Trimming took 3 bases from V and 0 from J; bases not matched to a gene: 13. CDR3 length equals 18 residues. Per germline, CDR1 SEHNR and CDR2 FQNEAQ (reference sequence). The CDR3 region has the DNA TGTGCCAGCAGCTTCAGGGACAGCCGGGTGGGGATGAACACTGAAGCTTTCTTT. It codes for CASSFRDSRVGMNTEAFF.

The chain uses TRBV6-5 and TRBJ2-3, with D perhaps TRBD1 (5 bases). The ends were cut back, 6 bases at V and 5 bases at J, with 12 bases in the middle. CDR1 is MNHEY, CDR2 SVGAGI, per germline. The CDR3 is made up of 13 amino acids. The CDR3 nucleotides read TGTGCCAGCAGGTCCAGGGTCGAAGATACGCAGTATTTT. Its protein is CASRSRVEDTQYF.

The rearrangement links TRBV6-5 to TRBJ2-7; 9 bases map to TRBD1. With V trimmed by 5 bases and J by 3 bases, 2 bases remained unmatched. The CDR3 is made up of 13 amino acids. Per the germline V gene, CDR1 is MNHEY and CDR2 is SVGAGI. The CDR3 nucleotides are TGTGCCAGCAGTATGGGACAGGGCTACGAGCAGTACTTC. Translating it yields CASSMGQGYEQYF.

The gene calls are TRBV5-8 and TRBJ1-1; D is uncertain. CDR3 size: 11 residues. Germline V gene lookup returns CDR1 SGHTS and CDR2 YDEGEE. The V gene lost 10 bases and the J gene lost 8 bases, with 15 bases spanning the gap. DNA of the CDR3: TGTGCCGGGCCTGGAGGCTTCGAAGCTTTCTTT. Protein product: CAGPGGFEAFF.

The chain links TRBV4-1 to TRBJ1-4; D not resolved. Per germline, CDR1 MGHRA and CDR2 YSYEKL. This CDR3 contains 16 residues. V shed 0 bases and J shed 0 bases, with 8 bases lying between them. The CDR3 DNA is TGCGCCAGCAGCCAAGAGGCGGTTCCAACTAATGAAAAACTGTTTTTT. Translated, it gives CASSQEAVPTNEKLFF.

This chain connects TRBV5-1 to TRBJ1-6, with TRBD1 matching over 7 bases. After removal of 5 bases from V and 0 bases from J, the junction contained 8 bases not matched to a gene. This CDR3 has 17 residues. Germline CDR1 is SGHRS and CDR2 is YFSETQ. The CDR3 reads CASRRQGMSSYNSPLHF. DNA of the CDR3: TGCGCCAGCAGAAGACAGGGCATGAGCTCCTATAATTCACCCCTCCACTTT.

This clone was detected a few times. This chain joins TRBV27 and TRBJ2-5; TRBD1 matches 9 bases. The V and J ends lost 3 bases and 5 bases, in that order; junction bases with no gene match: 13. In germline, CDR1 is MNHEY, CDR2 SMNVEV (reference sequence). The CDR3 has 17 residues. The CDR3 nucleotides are TGTGCCAGCAGTTTGGGGGTCAGGGGGACAGGGAGGGAGACCCAGTACTTC. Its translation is CASSLGVRGTGRETQYF.

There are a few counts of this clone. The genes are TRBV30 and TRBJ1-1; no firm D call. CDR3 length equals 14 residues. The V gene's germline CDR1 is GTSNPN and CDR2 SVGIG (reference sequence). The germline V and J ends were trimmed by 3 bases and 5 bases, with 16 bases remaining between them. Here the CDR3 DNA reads TGTGCCTGGAGCGGCCGGACGGGAAGGACTGAAGCTTTCTTT. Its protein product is CAWSGRTGRTEAFF.

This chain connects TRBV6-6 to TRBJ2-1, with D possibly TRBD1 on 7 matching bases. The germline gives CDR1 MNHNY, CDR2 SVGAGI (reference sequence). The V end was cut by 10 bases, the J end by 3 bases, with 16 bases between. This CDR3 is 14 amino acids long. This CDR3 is CATGRDSNYNEQFF. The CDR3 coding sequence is TGTGCCACAGGGCGGGACAGCAACTACAATGAGCAGTTCTTC.

The CDR3 nucleotides read TGTGCCAGCAGTGAAGCGAGGGGGACGACGAGGGCACATGGCTACACCTTC. Its translation is CASSEARGTTRAHGYTF. The V and J genes are TRBV6-1 and TRBJ1-2; D is perhaps TRBD1 (6 bases). V was clipped by 0 bases and J by 6 bases, with 20 bases between them. Germline lookup yields CDR1 MNHNS and CDR2 SASEGT. The CDR3 extends over 17 amino acids.